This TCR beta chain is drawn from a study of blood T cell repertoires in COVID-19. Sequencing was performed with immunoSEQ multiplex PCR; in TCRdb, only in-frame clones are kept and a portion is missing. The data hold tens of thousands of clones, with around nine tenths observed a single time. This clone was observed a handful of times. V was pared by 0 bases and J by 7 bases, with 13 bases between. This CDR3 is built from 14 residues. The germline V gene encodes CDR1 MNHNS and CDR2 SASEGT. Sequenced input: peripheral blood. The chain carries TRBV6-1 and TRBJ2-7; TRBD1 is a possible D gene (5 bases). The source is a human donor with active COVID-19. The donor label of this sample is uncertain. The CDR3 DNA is TGTGCCAGCAGTGAAGCGCGGATCCAGGGAGAGCAGTACTTC. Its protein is CASSEARIQGEQYF.